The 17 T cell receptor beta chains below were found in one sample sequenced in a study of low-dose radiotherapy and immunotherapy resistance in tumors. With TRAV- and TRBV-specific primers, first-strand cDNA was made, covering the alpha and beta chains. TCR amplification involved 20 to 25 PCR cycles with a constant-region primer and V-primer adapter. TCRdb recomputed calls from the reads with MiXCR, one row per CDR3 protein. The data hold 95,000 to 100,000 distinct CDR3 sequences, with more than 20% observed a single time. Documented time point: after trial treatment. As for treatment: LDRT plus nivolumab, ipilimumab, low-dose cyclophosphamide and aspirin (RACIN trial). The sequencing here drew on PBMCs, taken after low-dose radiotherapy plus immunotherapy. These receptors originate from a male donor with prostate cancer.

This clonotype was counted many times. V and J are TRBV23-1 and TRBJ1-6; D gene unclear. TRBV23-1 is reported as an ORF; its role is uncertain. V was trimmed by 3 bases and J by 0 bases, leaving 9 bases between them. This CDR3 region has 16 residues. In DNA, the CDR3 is TGCGCCAGCAGTCATCCGCGGGCCTCCTATAATTCACCCCTCCACTTT. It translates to CASSHPRASYNSPLHF.

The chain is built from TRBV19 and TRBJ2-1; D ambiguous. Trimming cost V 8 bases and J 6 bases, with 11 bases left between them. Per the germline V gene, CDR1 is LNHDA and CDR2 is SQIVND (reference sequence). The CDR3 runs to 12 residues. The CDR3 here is CASFRPSNEQFF. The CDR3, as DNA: TGTGCCAGTTTTAGGCCTAGCAATGAGCAGTTCTTC.

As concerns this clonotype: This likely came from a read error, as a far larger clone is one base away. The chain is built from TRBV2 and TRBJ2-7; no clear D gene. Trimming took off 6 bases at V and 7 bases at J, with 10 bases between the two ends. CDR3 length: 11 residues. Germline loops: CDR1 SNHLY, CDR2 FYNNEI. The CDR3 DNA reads TGTGCCAGCAGGACCTACAATGAGCAGTACTTC. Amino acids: CASRTYNEQYF.

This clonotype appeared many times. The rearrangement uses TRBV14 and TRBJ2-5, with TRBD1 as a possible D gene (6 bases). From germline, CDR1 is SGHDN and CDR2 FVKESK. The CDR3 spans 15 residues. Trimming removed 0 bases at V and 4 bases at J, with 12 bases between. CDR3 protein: CASSQDSGVVETQYF. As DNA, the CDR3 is TGTGCCAGCAGCCAAGATTCAGGGGTCGTAGAGACCCAGTACTTC.

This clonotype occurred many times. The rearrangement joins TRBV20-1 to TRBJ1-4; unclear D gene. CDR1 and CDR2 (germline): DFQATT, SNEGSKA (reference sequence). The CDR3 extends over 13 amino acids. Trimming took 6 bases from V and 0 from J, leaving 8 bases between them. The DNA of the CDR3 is TGCAGTGCCACCGGGACAACTAATGAAAAACTGTTTTTT. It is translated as CSATGTTNEKLFF.

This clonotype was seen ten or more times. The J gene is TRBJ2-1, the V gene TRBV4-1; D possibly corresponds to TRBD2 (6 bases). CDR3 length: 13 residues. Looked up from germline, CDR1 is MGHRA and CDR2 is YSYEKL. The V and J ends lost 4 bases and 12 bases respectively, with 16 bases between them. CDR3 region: CASSPGTALGQFF. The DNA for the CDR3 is TGCGCCAGCAGCCCTGGGACTGCCCTTGGGCAGTTCTTC.

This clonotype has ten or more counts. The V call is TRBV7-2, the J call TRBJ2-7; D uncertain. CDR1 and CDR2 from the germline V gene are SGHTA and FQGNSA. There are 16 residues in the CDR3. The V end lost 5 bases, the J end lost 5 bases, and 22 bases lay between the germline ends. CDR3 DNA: TGTGCCAGCAGCCTGTCCCCGCGACCTCCACCCAACGAGCAGTACTTC. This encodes CASSLSPRPPPNEQYF.

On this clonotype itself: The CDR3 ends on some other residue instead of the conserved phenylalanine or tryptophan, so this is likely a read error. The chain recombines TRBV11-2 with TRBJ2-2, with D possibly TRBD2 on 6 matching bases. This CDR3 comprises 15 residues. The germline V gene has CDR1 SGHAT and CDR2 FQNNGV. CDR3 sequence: CASSFLGGAGGDLFL. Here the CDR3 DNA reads TGTGCCAGCAGCTTCTTGGGCGGGGCCGGCGGGGACCTGTTTCTT.

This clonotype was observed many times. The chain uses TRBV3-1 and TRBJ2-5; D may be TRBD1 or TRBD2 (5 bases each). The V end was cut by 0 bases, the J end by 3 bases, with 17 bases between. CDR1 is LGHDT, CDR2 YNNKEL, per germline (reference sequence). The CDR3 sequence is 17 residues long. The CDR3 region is CASSQDRSRGIEETQYF. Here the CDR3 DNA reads TGTGCCAGCAGCCAAGATAGGTCGAGGGGTATCGAAGAGACCCAGTACTTC.

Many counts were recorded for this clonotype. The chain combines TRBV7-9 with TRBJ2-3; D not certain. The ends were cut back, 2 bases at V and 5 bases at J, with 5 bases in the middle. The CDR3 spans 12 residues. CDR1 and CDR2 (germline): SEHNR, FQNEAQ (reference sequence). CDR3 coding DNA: TGTGCCAGCAGCTTAACTGTAGATACGCAGTATTTT. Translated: CASSLTVDTQYF.

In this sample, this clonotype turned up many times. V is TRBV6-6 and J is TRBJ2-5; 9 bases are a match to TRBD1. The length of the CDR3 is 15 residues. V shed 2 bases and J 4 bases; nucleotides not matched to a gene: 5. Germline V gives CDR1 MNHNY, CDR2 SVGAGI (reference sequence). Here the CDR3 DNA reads TGTGCCAGCAGTTACCCAACAGGGGGCAGAGAGACCCAGTACTTC. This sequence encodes CASSYPTGGRETQYF.

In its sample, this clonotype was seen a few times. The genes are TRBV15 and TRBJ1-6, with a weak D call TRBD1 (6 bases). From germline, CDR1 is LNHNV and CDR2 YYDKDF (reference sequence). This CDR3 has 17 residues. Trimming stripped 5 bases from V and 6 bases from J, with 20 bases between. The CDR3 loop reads CATSPTRRGRTNSPLHF. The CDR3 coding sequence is TGTGCCACCAGCCCTACCCGACGGGGGCGGACTAATTCACCCCTCCACTTT.

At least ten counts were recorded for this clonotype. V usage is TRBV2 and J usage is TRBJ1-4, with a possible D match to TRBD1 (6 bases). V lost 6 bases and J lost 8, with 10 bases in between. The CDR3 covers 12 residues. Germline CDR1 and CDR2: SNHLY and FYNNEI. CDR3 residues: CASRQGNEKLFF. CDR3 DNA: TGTGCCAGCAGACAGGGCAACGAAAAACTGTTTTTT.

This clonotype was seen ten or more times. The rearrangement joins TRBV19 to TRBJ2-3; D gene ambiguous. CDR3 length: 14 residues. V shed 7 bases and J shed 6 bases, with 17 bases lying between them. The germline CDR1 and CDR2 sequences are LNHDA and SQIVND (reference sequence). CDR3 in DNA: TGTGCCAGTACCGATGGGCGACCGGCGGATACGCAGTATTTT. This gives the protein CASTDGRPADTQYF.

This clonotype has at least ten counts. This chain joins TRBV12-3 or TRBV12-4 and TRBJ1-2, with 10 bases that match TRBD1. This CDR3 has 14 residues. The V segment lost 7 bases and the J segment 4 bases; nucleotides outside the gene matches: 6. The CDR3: CASTPGQGSYGYTF. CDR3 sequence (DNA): TGTGCCAGCACCCCGGGACAGGGGAGCTATGGCTACACCTTC.

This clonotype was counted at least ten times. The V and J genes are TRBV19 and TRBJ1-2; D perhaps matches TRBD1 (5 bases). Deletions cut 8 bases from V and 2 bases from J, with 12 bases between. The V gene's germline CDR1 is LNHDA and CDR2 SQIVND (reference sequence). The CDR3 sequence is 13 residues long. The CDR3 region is CASSREGNYGYTF. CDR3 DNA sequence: TGTGCCAGTTCGCGGGAGGGGAACTATGGCTACACCTTC.

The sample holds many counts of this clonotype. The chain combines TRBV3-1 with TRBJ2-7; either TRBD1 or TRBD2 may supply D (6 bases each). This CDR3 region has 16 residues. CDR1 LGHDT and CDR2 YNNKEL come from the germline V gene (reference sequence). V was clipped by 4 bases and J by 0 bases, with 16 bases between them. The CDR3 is CASSRRGQTSSYEQYF. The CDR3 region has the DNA TGTGCCAGCAGCCGGAGGGGACAAACTAGCTCCTACGAGCAGTACTTC.